This TCR beta chain was found in a study of PD-1 blockade in classical Hodgkin lymphoma. The ends lost 6 bases at V and 5 bases at J; junction bases unmatched: 6. Germline CDR1 and CDR2: LNHNV and YYDKDF (reference sequence). CDR3 length equals 13 residues. Time point of the sample: cycle 4 day 1 (C4D1), after more than five weeks of nivolumab. Every patient experienced relapse after autologous stem cell transplantation, and brentuximab vedotin exposure varied. TCRdb's copy holds only in-frame clones and misses some; the assay was immunoSEQ multiplex PCR. The sample shows roughly 48,000 clones, more than 75% of them seen only once.

The clonotype was recovered from a human donor with classical Hodgkin lymphoma. This chain joins TRBV15 and TRBJ2-7; the match to TRBD2 covers 8 bases. Sample: peripheral blood mononuclear cells (PBMCs), taken before the fourth cycle of nivolumab. The CDR3 bases are TGTGCCACCAGTCCACTAGCGGCCCACGAGCAGTACTTC. This translates into CATSPLAAHEQYF.